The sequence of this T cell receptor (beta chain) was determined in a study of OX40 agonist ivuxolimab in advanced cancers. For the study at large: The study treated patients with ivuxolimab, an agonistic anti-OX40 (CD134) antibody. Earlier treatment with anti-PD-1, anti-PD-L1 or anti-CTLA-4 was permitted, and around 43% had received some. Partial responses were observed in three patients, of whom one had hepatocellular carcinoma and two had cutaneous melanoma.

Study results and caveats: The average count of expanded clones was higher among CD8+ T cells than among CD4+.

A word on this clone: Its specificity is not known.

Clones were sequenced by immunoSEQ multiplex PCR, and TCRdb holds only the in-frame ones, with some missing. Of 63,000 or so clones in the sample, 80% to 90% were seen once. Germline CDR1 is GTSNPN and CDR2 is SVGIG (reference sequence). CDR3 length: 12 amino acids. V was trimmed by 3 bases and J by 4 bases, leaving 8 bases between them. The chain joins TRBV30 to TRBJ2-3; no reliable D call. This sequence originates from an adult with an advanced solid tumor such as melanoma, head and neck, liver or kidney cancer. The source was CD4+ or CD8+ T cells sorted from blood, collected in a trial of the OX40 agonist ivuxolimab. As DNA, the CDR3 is TGTGCCTGGAGCGCCGTTCCAGATACGCAGTATTTT. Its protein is CAWSAVPDTQYF.